A single sample is the source of the 30 T cell receptor beta chains below, sequenced in a study of shared clonotypes between healthy human individuals. Sequencing used immunoSEQ multiplex PCR; TCRdb keeps in-frame clones, though not all of them. This sample yields roughly 2.6 million clones, of which around nine tenths are seen a single time; over 0.12% belongs to the top ten. The specimen sequenced was naive CD4+ T cells sorted from blood. The subset here: CD45RA+ positively selected. The origin of the receptors is a man younger than 35 in good health.

The chain carries TRBV7-2 and TRBJ2-3, with D maybe TRBD2 (5 bases). Per the germline V gene, CDR1 is SGHTA and CDR2 is FQGNSA. The V gene lost 1 base and the J gene lost 4 bases, with 12 bases spanning the gap. The CDR3 contains 15 residues. The CDR3 loop is CASSLEASWADTQYF. The CDR3 DNA reads as TGTGCCAGCAGCTTAGAGGCTAGCTGGGCAGATACGCAGTATTTT.

The chain recombines TRBV6-1 with TRBJ1-6; possible D gene TRBD1, 5 bases. Germline CDR1 MNHNS, CDR2 SASEGT. Deletions cut 6 bases from V and 5 bases from J, with 11 bases between. This CDR3 is 14 amino acids long. The CDR3, as DNA: TGTGCCAGCAGCCTGGGGGTCAATAATTCACCCCTCCACTTT. Its translation is CASSLGVNNSPLHF.

The chain joins TRBV27 to TRBJ2-3; D ambiguous. This CDR3 has 15 amino acids. Germline V lookup: CDR1 MNHEY, CDR2 SMNVEV (reference sequence). V gave up 5 bases and J gave up 0 bases, with 12 bases separating them. CDR3 bases: TGTGCCAGCAGTGTAGGAGTCGCTAGCACAGATACGCAGTATTTT. This encodes CASSVGVASTDTQYF.

V and J are TRBV18 and TRBJ2-5; 8 bases agree with TRBD2. Losses at the gene ends were 3 bases for V and 2 bases for J; bases not matched to a gene: 5. The CDR3 length is 15 residues. In germline, CDR1 is KGHSH, CDR2 LQKENI. In DNA, the CDR3 is TGTGCCAGCTCACCGGGGATAGCGGGACAAGAGACCCAGTACTTC. Protein product: CASSPGIAGQETQYF.

V is TRBV7-9 and J is TRBJ1-2, with a weak D call TRBD1 (6 bases). The CDR3 has 13 amino acids. The V gene lost 1 base and the J gene lost 8 bases, with 11 bases spanning the gap. Germline V CDR1 and CDR2: SEHNR, FQNEAQ (reference sequence). Here the CDR3 DNA reads TGTGCCAGCAGCTTAGACGTGGGACAAGGCTACACCTTC. As protein: CASSLDVGQGYTF.

The genes are TRBV19 and TRBJ1-3, with D uncertain. Trimming shortened V by 1 base and J by 0 bases, and 10 bases separated the two germline ends. The CDR3 covers 16 residues. Germline CDR1 LNHDA, CDR2 SQIVND (reference sequence). The CDR3 here is CASSIVWTRSGNTIYF. In DNA, the CDR3 is TGTGCCAGTAGTATAGTTTGGACCCGCTCTGGAAACACCATATATTTT.

The rearrangement links TRBV13 to TRBJ2-1; 12 bases align to TRBD2. Trimming at V came to 5 bases and at J to 0 bases, leaving 5 bases not matched to a gene. The germline V gene has CDR1 PRHDT and CDR2 FYEKMQ (reference sequence). This CDR3 has 17 amino acids. Here the CDR3 reads CASSIETSGSSYNEQFF. For the CDR3, the DNA is TGTGCCAGCAGCATCGAGACTAGCGGGAGCTCCTACAATGAGCAGTTCTTC.

A note on this clone: Within the sample, other DNA sequences also encode this same CDR3. J is TRBJ2-3 and V is TRBV28; no firm D call. CDR3 length: 13 residues. The V end lost 3 bases, the J end lost 0 bases, and 4 bases lay between the germline ends. Germline V CDR1 and CDR2: MDHEN, SYDVKM. The CDR3 DNA reads as TGTGCCAGCAGTTTGTCTAGCACAGATACGCAGTATTTT. Its translation is CASSLSSTDTQYF. Complete variable domain (other parts from reference TRBV28 and TRBJ2-3): DVKVTQSSRYLVKRTGEKVFLECVQDMDHENMFWYRQDPGLGLRLIYFSYDVKMKEKGDIPEGYSVSREKKERFSLILESASTNQTSMYLCASSLSSTDTQYFGPGTRLTVL.

This chain connects TRBV7-1 to TRBJ1-6, with a tentative D call TRBD1 (5 bases). TRBV7-1 is labeled an ORF, and its function is uncertain. The V gene lost 4 bases and the J gene lost 0 bases, with 10 bases spanning the gap. The CDR3 is 16 amino acids. DNA of the CDR3: TGTGCCAGCAGCTTGGGACGGAGCTCCTATAATTCACCCCTCCACTTT. It translates to CASSLGRSSYNSPLHF.

V usage is TRBV6-6 and J usage is TRBJ2-7; D possibly corresponds to TRBD1 (6 bases). Trimming took 0 bases from V and 4 from J, leaving 13 bases between them. There are 15 residues in the CDR3. The germline CDR1 and CDR2 sequences are MNHNY and SVGAGI (reference sequence). CDR3 in DNA: TGTGCCAGCAGTTACTCGCCCTGGGGGCGTTACGAGCAGTACTTC. Protein: CASSYSPWGRYEQYF.

CDR3 sequence (DNA): TGTGCCAGCAGTTCTGCTCGCGCGGGGTTTTACGAGCAGTACTTC. Amino acids: CASSSARAGFYEQYF. The chain carries TRBV2 and TRBJ2-7; perhaps TRBD2 as D (6 bases). This CDR3 contains 15 residues. Trimming took off 5 bases at V and 4 bases at J, with 18 bases between the two ends. Germline CDR1 SNHLY, CDR2 FYNNEI.

As concerns this clone: Distinct nucleotide sequences in the sample also encode this CDR3. The chain uses TRBV7-2 and TRBJ2-7; D possibly corresponds to TRBD1 (5 bases). The CDR3 consists of 11 residues. Germline assignment: CDR1 SGHTA and CDR2 FQGNSA. V gave up 5 bases and J gave up 4 bases, with 6 bases separating them. In DNA form, the CDR3 reads TGTGCCAGCAGCCCAGGGTACGAGCAGTACTTC. Amino acids: CASSPGYEQYF.

For this clone: Other DNA sequences from this sample encode an identical CDR3 as well. The rearrangement uses TRBV9 and TRBJ2-7; D call uncertain. The germline V and J ends were trimmed by 0 bases and 3 bases, with 7 bases remaining between them. There are 13 residues in the CDR3. Germline CDR1 and CDR2: SGDLS and YYNGEE. DNA of the CDR3: TGTGCCAGCAGCGTAGACGGAAACTACGAGCAGTACTTC. Translating it yields CASSVDGNYEQYF.

This rearrangement joins TRBV28 to TRBJ1-2; no reliable D call. The CDR3 length is 11 residues. V dropped 7 bases and J dropped 2 bases, with 5 bases sitting between them. Germline-derived CDR1 and CDR2 are MDHEN and SYDVKM. CDR3 nucleotide sequence: TGTGCCAGCACTCGAAACTATGGCTACACCTTC. This encodes CASTRNYGYTF.

CDR3 amino acids: CASSLVPTGFQETQYF. The CDR3 coding sequence is TGTGCCAGCAGCTTGGTGCCCACGGGGTTTCAAGAGACCCAGTACTTC. V usage is TRBV5-6 and J usage is TRBJ2-5, with D perhaps matching TRBD2 (5 bases). This CDR3 comprises 16 residues. Germline CDR1 reads SGHDT; CDR2 reads YYEEEE. V lost 0 bases to trimming and J lost 2 bases, with 14 bases between them.

This rearrangement joins TRBV6-5 to TRBJ2-7, with 9 nucleotides matching TRBD1. V was pared by 4 bases and J by 1 base, with 5 bases of the junction left unmatched. The CDR3 spans 15 residues. Germline V gene lookup returns CDR1 MNHEY and CDR2 SVGAGI. CDR3 in DNA: TGTGCCAGCAGTTCCCGGGACAGGGTTTCCTACGAGCAGTACTTC. Translated: CASSSRDRVSYEQYF.

In this sample, this clone turned up a few times. One end of the junction fails to match germline, which may point to a read error. The gene calls are TRBV7-7 and TRBJ1-5; D not resolved. Per the germline V gene, CDR1 is SSHAT and CDR2 is FNYEAQ (reference sequence). The CDR3 extends over 16 amino acids. In nucleotides, the CDR3 is TGTGCTAGCAGCTTAGCCTGCCGGGAGGCCAATCAGCCCCAGCATTTT. It codes for CASSLACREANQPQHF.

The gene calls are TRBV29-1 and TRBJ1-6; D is unclear. The CDR3 covers 14 residues. Trimming cost V 6 bases and J 10 bases, with 19 bases left between them. Germline loops: CDR1 SQVTM, CDR2 ANQGSEA. Here the CDR3 reads CSVKTTGVESPLHF. In DNA, the CDR3 is TGCAGCGTCAAGACGACGGGCGTGGAGTCACCCCTCCACTTT.

Turning to this clone: This specimen includes other DNA sequences encoding the same CDR3. The chain carries TRBV19 and TRBJ1-1, with 9 bases fitting TRBD1. The germline gives CDR1 LNHDA, CDR2 SQIVND (reference sequence). The V gene end was trimmed by 3 bases and the J gene end by 1 base; junction bases not matched to a gene: 3. This CDR3 is 15 amino acids long. The CDR3 sequence is CASSIQGQGNTEAFF. The CDR3 DNA sequence: TGTGCCAGTAGTATTCAGGGACAGGGGAACACTGAAGCTTTCTTT.

The chain has TRBV5-4 and TRBJ2-2, with 7 bases lining up with TRBD1. The CDR3 contains 16 residues. With 2 bases clipped from V and 0 bases from J, the junction kept 4 bases outside the gene matches. Germline loops: CDR1 SGHNT, CDR2 YYREEE (reference sequence). The CDR3 DNA sequence: TGTGCCAGCAGCTTACAAGGGGGCTCGAACACCGGGGAGCTGTTTTTT. Its protein is CASSLQGGSNTGELFF.

The chain uses TRBV28 and TRBJ2-7, with D possibly matching TRBD1 (8 bases). The ends were cut back, 4 bases at V and 7 bases at J, with 17 bases in the middle. CDR3 length: 14 amino acids. CDR1 and CDR2 (germline): MDHEN, SYDVKM. In nucleotides, the CDR3 is TGTGCCAGCAGTTGGACAGGGAGGGGTTTGGAGCAGTACTTC. Encoded protein: CASSWTGRGLEQYF.

The chain is built from TRBV7-2 and TRBJ2-1; possibly TRBD2 for D (6 bases). The CDR3 consists of 17 residues. V lost 5 bases and J lost 1, with 18 bases in between. Germline V gives CDR1 SGHTA, CDR2 FQGNSA. The CDR3 nucleotides read TGTGCCAGCAGCCTCCCGTTCGGGGGATGGTCCTACAATGAGCAGTTCTTC. Amino acids: CASSLPFGGWSYNEQFF. The entire variable domain, with the rest obtained from reference TRBV7-2 and TRBJ2-1, is as follows: GAGVSQSPSNKVTEKGKDVELRCDPISGHTALYWYRQSLGQGLEFLIYFQGNSAPDKSGLPSDRFSAERTGGSVSTLTIQRTQQEDSAVYLCASSLPFGGWSYNEQFFGPGTRLTVL.

The chain combines TRBV9 with TRBJ2-7, with 10 bases lining up with TRBD2. This CDR3 has 16 residues. CDR1 SGDLS and CDR2 YYNGEE come from the germline V gene. The J segment lost 1 base and the V segment lost 4 bases, leaving 8 bases of the junction unmatched. The CDR3 DNA reads TGTGCCAGCAGCCCTCAAGCGGGAGGGCCGTCCTACGAGCAGTACTTC. Its translation: CASSPQAGGPSYEQYF.

The chain uses TRBV28 and TRBJ2-1; 8 nucleotides agree with TRBD2. This CDR3 spans 11 amino acids. Germline loops: CDR1 MDHEN, CDR2 SYDVKM. Unmatched junction bases numbered 6, after V lost 6 bases and J lost 14 bases. CDR3 DNA sequence: TGTGCCAGCAGCCGCGGCGGGGGGAAGTTCTTC. This sequence encodes CASSRGGGKFF. The full variable domain, with the rest looked up from reference TRBV28 and TRBJ2-1, is DVKVTQSSRYLVKRTGEKVFLECVQDMDHENMFWYRQDPGLGLRLIYFSYDVKMKEKGDIPEGYSVSREKKERFSLILESASTNQTSMYLCASSRGGGKFFGPGTRLTVL.

Worth noting for this clone: In the same sample, other DNA sequences code for this CDR3. The V call is TRBV19, the J call TRBJ1-2; 7 nucleotides agree with TRBD1. The CDR3 spans 14 residues. Germline values: CDR1 LNHDA, CDR2 SQIVND (reference sequence). Unmatched junction bases numbered 2, after V lost 2 bases and J lost 2 bases. Here the CDR3 DNA reads TGTGCCAGTAGTATATCGGGACAGAACTATGGCTACACCTTC. As protein: CASSISGQNYGYTF.

The J gene is TRBJ1-1, the V gene TRBV6-1; possible D gene TRBD1, 6 bases. Germline CDR1 is MNHNS and CDR2 is SASEGT. The CDR3 loop spans 15 amino acids. Trimming stripped 6 bases from V and 3 bases from J, with 17 bases between. The DNA for the CDR3 is TGTGCCAGCAGCGGGCAGGGGATTGAGGACACTGAAGCTTTCTTT. Translated, it gives CASSGQGIEDTEAFF.

This clone has just a few counts. CDR3 DNA sequence: TGCGCCAGCAGTGTTGGTCCCCCCGGGGAGCTGTTTTTT. Translation gives CASSVGPPGELFF. The chain uses TRBV10-1 and TRBJ2-2; D not certain. CDR1 and CDR2 from the germline V gene are WNHNN and SYGVQD (reference sequence). V was trimmed by 4 bases and J by 6 bases, leaving 9 bases between them. This CDR3 is built from 13 residues.

The V and J genes are TRBV30 and TRBJ1-1, with TRBD1 as a possible D gene (5 bases). CDR1 is GTSNPN, CDR2 SVGIG, per germline (reference sequence). Trimming took 4 bases from V and 10 from J, leaving 16 bases between them. CDR3 size: 12 residues. DNA of the CDR3: TGTGCCTGGACCCCAGGGCCGGGGGGAGCTTTCTTT. Translation gives CAWTPGPGGAFF.

The chain recombines TRBV10-3 with TRBJ2-7, with D maybe TRBD2 (6 bases). The CDR3 is made up of 14 amino acids. The germline gives CDR1 ENHRY, CDR2 SYGVKD. Trimming cost V 5 bases and J 0 bases, with 11 bases left between them. CDR3 nucleotide sequence: TGTGCCATCAGTCGGGGGACGGTCTCCTACGAGCAGTACTTC. This sequence encodes CAISRGTVSYEQYF.

The rearrangement uses TRBV18 and TRBJ2-5; TRBD1 agrees at 7 bases. V trimming: 4 bases; J trimming: 7 bases; junction bases outside the gene matches: 9. This CDR3 comprises 14 residues. CDR1 and CDR2 (germline): KGHSH, LQKENI. CDR3 in DNA: TGTGCCAGCTCACGAGACAGGGCCATACGGACCCAGTACTTC. Translating it yields CASSRDRAIRTQYF.